The 30 T cell receptor beta chains listed next were all sequenced from one sample in a study of T-cell reconstitution after alpha-beta-depleted transplantation in children. The TCRbeta library incorporated unique molecular identifiers. A single record per CDR3 protein comes from TCRdb applying MiXCR to the PCR reads. The data show 100,000 to 120,000 distinct CDR3 sequences, roughly 6.1% seen once. The material was PBMCs, mostly from graft donor cells, obtained 360 days after TCRalphabeta/CD19-depleted stem cell transplant. These receptors were collected from a male patient between 2 and 10 years old who had a stem cell transplant for acute lymphoblastic leukemia, so the T cells may come from the graft donor.

This clonotype was found many times. The chain links TRBV2 to TRBJ2-2; no definite D call. Germline V gene data show CDR1 as SNHLY and CDR2 as FYNNEI. This CDR3 has 16 amino acids. V lost 2 bases to trimming and J lost 0 bases, with 10 bases between them. The DNA of the CDR3 is TGTGCCAGCAGTGAACCGCTTTTAGCGAACACCGGGGAGCTGTTTTTT. Protein product: CASSEPLLANTGELFF. Drawing the rest from reference TRBV2 and TRBJ2-2, the complete variable domain is EPEVTQTPSHQVTQMGQEVILRCVPISNHLYFYWYRQILGQKVEFLVSFYNNEISEKSEIFDDQFSVERPDGSNFTLKIRSTKLEDSAMYFCASSEPLLANTGELFFGEGSRLTVL.

This clonotype was recorded at least ten times. This rearrangement joins TRBV29-1 to TRBJ2-7; 9 bases match TRBD1. Looked up from germline, CDR1 is SQVTM and CDR2 is ANQGSEA. The junction had 4 bases not matched to a gene; V was cut back by 4 bases and J by 3 bases. The CDR3 runs 13 residues. The CDR3 DNA is TGCAGCGTTGCAACAGGGGGCCTCTACGAGCAGTACTTC. Translation: CSVATGGLYEQYF.

The chain uses TRBV6-2 or TRBV6-3 and TRBJ2-4, with 10 bases aligning to TRBD2. V shed 6 bases, J shed 0 bases, and the junction held 2 bases outside the gene matches. The germline V gene has CDR1 MNHEY and CDR2 SVGEGT. The CDR3 runs to 15 residues. The CDR3 loop is CASRSGRVAKNIQYF. The CDR3 DNA follows: TGTGCCAGCAGGAGCGGGAGGGTAGCCAAAAACATTCAGTACTTC.

This clonotype showed up many times. The chain employs TRBV29-1 and TRBJ2-3, with D unresolved. In germline, CDR1 is SQVTM, CDR2 ANQGSEA. V lost 4 bases and J lost 4, with 6 bases in between. There are 11 residues in the CDR3. Here the CDR3 DNA reads TGCAGCGTTGTGCTGGCAGATACGCAGTATTTT. It translates to CSVVLADTQYF.

This clonotype was recorded at least ten times. The V and J genes are TRBV28 and TRBJ1-5; D call uncertain. With 0 bases removed from V and 1 base from J, the gap between germline ends came to 4 bases. The CDR3 consists of 14 residues. Germline CDR1 reads MDHEN; CDR2 reads SYDVKM. CDR3 coding DNA: TGTGCCAGCAGTTTATGGGAGAGCAATCAGCCCCAGCATTTT. This gives the protein CASSLWESNQPQHF.

This clonotype was observed a few times. The rearrangement links TRBV5-4 to TRBJ2-3, with D possibly matching TRBD2 (6 bases). The length of the CDR3 is 16 residues. CDR1 and CDR2 (germline): SGHNT, YYREEE (reference sequence). The germline V and J ends were trimmed by 0 bases and 2 bases, with 13 bases remaining between them. The CDR3 region is CASSLGLARNTDTQYF. In nucleotides, the CDR3 is TGTGCCAGCAGCTTGGGGCTAGCGAGGAACACAGATACGCAGTATTTT.

This clonotype was detected a few times. The chain couples TRBV9 to TRBJ1-6, with D unclear. Per the germline V gene, CDR1 is SGDLS and CDR2 is YYNGEE. V was pared by 0 bases and J by 3 bases, with 10 bases between. The length of the CDR3 is 16 residues. The CDR3 loop is CASSVEAAVYNSPLHF. The CDR3 DNA sequence: TGTGCCAGCAGCGTAGAGGCGGCCGTCTATAATTCACCCCTCCACTTT.

This clonotype was counted at least ten times. The J gene is TRBJ2-5, the V gene TRBV5-1; 7 bases match TRBD2. CDR1 is SGHRS, CDR2 YFSETQ, per germline. This CDR3 has 14 amino acids. V was pared by 4 bases and J by 0 bases, with 3 bases of the junction left unmatched. CDR3 bases: TGCGCCAGCAGCGTACTAGCGAACCAAGAGACCCAGTACTTC. It yields the protein CASSVLANQETQYF.

This clonotype was found many times. The V gene is TRBV18, the J gene TRBJ2-7; D is perhaps TRBD1 or TRBD2 (5 bases each). This CDR3 is built from 15 residues. The V gene's germline CDR1 is KGHSH and CDR2 LQKENI. V lost 6 bases to trimming and J lost 0 bases, with 15 bases between them. The CDR3 DNA reads as TGTGCCAGCTCCCCCCCGGGGCGGAGCTCCTACGAGCAGTACTTC. Protein product: CASSPPGRSSYEQYF.

The rearrangement links TRBV6-1 to TRBJ1-1; maybe TRBD1 (6 bases). The CDR3 sequence is 12 residues long. The germline V gene encodes CDR1 MNHNS and CDR2 SASEGT. V lost 5 bases and J lost 10, with 14 bases in between. Here the CDR3 reads CASSRGPLGAFF. CDR3 DNA: TGTGCCAGCAGTCGGGGGCCTCTGGGAGCTTTCTTT.

Ten or more counts support this clonotype. The chain joins TRBV7-9 to TRBJ2-3; a possible D gene is TRBD1 (6 bases). Trimming took off 8 bases at V and 4 bases at J, with 19 bases between the two ends. The CDR3 length is 15 residues. Germline-derived CDR1 and CDR2 are SEHNR and FQNEAQ (reference sequence). CDR3 in amino acids: CASLSRGQGSDTQYF. The CDR3 coding sequence is TGTGCCAGCTTATCAAGGGGTCAGGGGTCAGATACGCAGTATTTT.

This clonotype was counted many times. The genes are TRBV21-1 and TRBJ1-2; the D call of TRBD1 is as the table states it, not checked on the DNA. TRBV21-1 is a recognized pseudogene. The CDR3 runs to 16 residues. The CDR3 loop reads CASSMGGPIANYGYTF. The CDR3 DNA follows: TGTGCCAGCAGCATGGGCGGTCCGATAGCTAACTATGGCTACACCTTC.

This clonotype was detected many times. V and J are TRBV4-1 and TRBJ2-5; D ambiguous. CDR1 and CDR2 (germline): MGHRA, YSYEKL. V gave up 0 bases and J gave up 5 bases, with 7 bases separating them. CDR3 size: 13 residues. The CDR3 region is CASSQEGGETQYF. CDR3 nucleotide sequence: TGCGCCAGCAGCCAAGAAGGTGGGGAGACCCAGTACTTC.

This clonotype has ten or more counts. This chain connects TRBV12-3 or TRBV12-4 to TRBJ2-5; D remains ambiguous. V was cut by 5 bases and J by 4 bases, with 17 bases left in between. The CDR3 is 15 amino acids. CDR3 loop: CASSLHTKPGETQYF. The CDR3 nucleotides read TGTGCCAGCAGTCTCCACACGAAACCAGGAGAGACCCAGTACTTC.

This clonotype was seen at least ten times. The V and J genes are TRBV4-3 and TRBJ1-2; the D is unclear. The V gene's germline CDR1 is LGHNA and CDR2 YSLEER. CDR3 length: 15 amino acids. The V end was cut by 5 bases, the J end by 0 bases, with 13 bases between. The CDR3, as DNA: TGCGCCAGCAGCTACGAGACGCATACTAACTATGGCTACACCTTC. Its protein product is CASSYETHTNYGYTF.

This clonotype was found a few times. The chain uses TRBV24-1 and TRBJ2-7, with 7 bases lining up with TRBD2. From germline, CDR1 is KGHDR and CDR2 SFDVKD. CDR3 length equals 17 residues. V lost 0 bases to trimming and J lost 2 bases; unmatched junction nucleotides: 9. The CDR3 DNA sequence: TGTGCCACCAGTGATTTGCACCCGGAGAGCGGGGCCTACGAGCAGTACTTC. The encoded protein is CATSDLHPESGAYEQYF.

The sample holds many counts of this clonotype. V and J are TRBV29-1 and TRBJ2-5, with TRBD1 matching 7 bases. This CDR3 is 13 amino acids long. Germline loops: CDR1 SQVTM, CDR2 ANQGSEA. Trimming took 7 bases from V and 5 from J; bases not matched to a gene: 10. In DNA form, the CDR3 reads TGCAGCGCCCACACAGGGGTTAGCGAGACCCAGTACTTC. Its translation is CSAHTGVSETQYF.

This clonotype showed up many times. The V call is TRBV7-9, the J call TRBJ2-7; TRBD2 matches 12 bases. Germline values: CDR1 SEHNR, CDR2 FQNEAQ (reference sequence). The CDR3 runs 14 residues. V trimming: 6 bases; J trimming: 9 bases; junction bases outside the gene matches: 9. The CDR3 DNA follows: TGTGCCAGCAGTTCCGGGACTAGCGGGTTGAGGCAGTACTTC. It is translated as CASSSGTSGLRQYF.

CDR3 loop: CASSRGATEAFF. CDR3 in DNA: TGTGCCAGCAGCCGGGGAGCCACTGAAGCTTTCTTT. The chain uses TRBV6-2 or TRBV6-3 and TRBJ1-1; D gene uncertain. This CDR3 has 12 amino acids. Per germline, CDR1 MNHEY and CDR2 SVGEGT. Trimming took 6 bases from V and 4 from J, leaving 9 bases between them.

This clonotype has a count of ten or more. The J gene is TRBJ2-2, the V gene TRBV29-1; D may be TRBD2 (6 bases). CDR1 is SQVTM, CDR2 ANQGSEA, per germline. The CDR3 consists of 12 residues. The CDR3 sequence is CRGGFANGELFF. The CDR3 DNA sequence: TGCAGGGGGGGTTTTGCTAACGGGGAGCTGTTTTTT.

This clonotype showed up many times. The chain joins TRBV29-1 to TRBJ1-1; 10 bases agree with TRBD1. In germline, CDR1 is SQVTM, CDR2 ANQGSEA. CDR3 length: 15 amino acids. The J segment lost 5 bases and the V segment lost 2 bases, leaving 8 bases of the junction unmatched. CDR3 bases: TGCAGCGTTGAACTATCCCCGGACAGGGGGACTGAAGCTTTCTTT. Protein sequence: CSVELSPDRGTEAFF.

This clonotype was found many times. The chain combines TRBV6-2 or TRBV6-3 with TRBJ2-7, with TRBD1 identical over 8 bases. Germline CDR1 and CDR2: MNHEY and SVGEGT. V trimming: 8 bases; J trimming: 2 bases; junction bases outside the gene matches: 8. CDR3 length: 14 residues. CDR3 nucleotides: TGTGCCAGCCTGCACTACAGGGGGGCCTACGAGCAGTACTTC. Translation: CASLHYRGAYEQYF.

This clonotype was picked up many times. J is TRBJ2-2 and V is TRBV7-6, with 7 bases that match TRBD1. The CDR3 loop spans 15 amino acids. V trimming: 1 base; J trimming: 1 base; junction bases outside the gene matches: 0. Germline CDR1 and CDR2: SGHVS and FNYEAQ. CDR3 sequence (DNA): TGTGCCAGCAGCTTAGGGACAGGGAACACCGGGGAGCTGTTTTTT. Translated, it gives CASSLGTGNTGELFF.

This sequence joins TRBV7-9 and TRBJ1-5; D unclear. The CDR3 spans 12 residues. Trimming took 2 bases from V and 5 from J, leaving 4 bases between them. Germline CDR1 is SEHNR and CDR2 is FQNEAQ (reference sequence). Written as DNA, the CDR3 is TGTGCCAGCAGCTTACAGGATCAGCCCCAGCATTTT. Translating it yields CASSLQDQPQHF.

This clonotype was seen repeatedly, ten times or more. The CDR3 is CASSLRRVQVDNEQFF. Here the CDR3 DNA reads TGTGCCAGCAGCTTAAGAAGGGTACAAGTTGACAATGAGCAGTTCTTC. This chain connects TRBV7-2 to TRBJ2-1; D uncertain. Germline V gene data show CDR1 as SGHTA and CDR2 as FQGNSA. V shed 2 bases and J shed 5 bases, with 16 bases lying between them. The CDR3 sequence is 16 residues long. Complete variable domain (other parts from reference TRBV7-2 and TRBJ2-1): GAGVSQSPSNKVTEKGKDVELRCDPISGHTALYWYRQSLGQGLEFLIYFQGNSAPDKSGLPSDRFSAERTGGSVSTLTIQRTQQEDSAVYLCASSLRRVQVDNEQFFGPGTRLTVL.

The chain has TRBV14 and TRBJ2-7, with no clear D. The CDR3 is 13 amino acids. Deletions cut 3 bases from V and 3 bases from J, with 9 bases between. Per the germline V gene, CDR1 is SGHDN and CDR2 is FVKESK. The CDR3 bases are TGTGCCAGCAGCCAGATTACGATCTACGAGCAGTACTTC. This encodes CASSQITIYEQYF.

This clonotype was counted ten times or more. This chain connects TRBV29-1 to TRBJ2-7, with D possibly matching TRBD1 (6 bases). The CDR3 extends over 13 amino acids. V shed 2 bases and J shed 7 bases, with 15 bases lying between them. CDR1 and CDR2 from the germline V gene are SQVTM and ANQGSEA. The CDR3 DNA reads as TGCAGCGTTGAAAGCCAGGGGCGCAGAGAGCAGTACTTC. Its translation is CSVESQGRREQYF.

This clonotype was counted at least ten times. J is TRBJ2-1 and V is TRBV27, with D possibly being TRBD1 (6 bases). Germline CDR1 reads MNHEY; CDR2 reads SMNVEV (reference sequence). Trimming took off 4 bases at V and 3 bases at J, with 13 bases between the two ends. This CDR3 comprises 15 residues. CDR3 DNA: TGTGCCAGCAGTTACCGAGGGGGTCTCTACAATGAGCAGTTCTTC. Translation: CASSYRGGLYNEQFF.

This clonotype appeared a few times. The CDR3 here is CASSSRDNYEQYF. Here the CDR3 DNA reads TGTGCCAGCAGCTCCCGGGACAACTACGAGCAGTACTTC. This rearrangement joins TRBV13 to TRBJ2-7, with D tentatively TRBD1 (6 bases). CDR3 length: 13 amino acids. V lost 4 bases, J lost 3 bases, and 10 bases lay in between. CDR1 is PRHDT, CDR2 FYEKMQ, per germline (reference sequence).

V gene TRBV9 combines with J gene TRBJ2-7; either TRBD1 or TRBD2 may supply D (6 bases each). V lost 2 bases and J 5 bases, leaving 17 bases between the germline ends. This CDR3 region has 15 residues. Per the germline V gene, CDR1 is SGDLS and CDR2 is YYNGEE. CDR3 DNA: TGTGCCAGCAGCGTGGGGCCAGGGGACTCAGACGAGCAGTACTTC. Translating gives CASSVGPGDSDEQYF.